These T cell receptor beta chains were read from a single sample in a study of T cells in Graves' hyperthyroidism and ophthalmopathy. MiXCR, run by TCRdb on the multiplex PCR reads, gives a single entry per CDR3 protein. The table has about 270,000 distinct CDR3 sequences, under 30% seen once; the top ten hold around 30%. Sequencing was performed on blood. All receptors derive from a man aged 35 to 55 with Graves' hyperthyroidism that later progressed to Graves' ophthalmopathy. Each CDR3 is given without its conserved first and last residue.

15	TRBV6-2/TRBV6-3	TRBJ2-7	ASSGGLWGTHSYEQY
13	TRBV24-1	TRBJ1-1	ATSEAGTANTEAF
13	TRBV7-2	TRBJ1-2	ASSSGTGEEGGYT
12	TRBV11-2	TRBJ2-5	ASSSLRFQETQY
10	TRBV20-1	TRBJ2-5	SASDRVKTQY
13	TRBV4-1	TRBJ1-2	ASSAPVRGQYGYT
14	TRBV6-2/TRBV6-3	TRBJ2-7	ASRSRLPGGGYEQY
10	TRBV3-1	TRBJ2-7	ASGSASYEQY
10	TRBV18	TRBJ1-1	ASSIARGEAF
11	TRBV6-5	TRBJ1-1	ASSYDPNTEAF
10	TRBV7-9	TRBJ2-7	ASSAMSYEQY
17	TRBV20-1	TRBJ2-5	SASLEGALGPGTQETQY
11	TRBV6-2/TRBV6-3	TRBJ2-2	ASGQGNTGELF
12	TRBV3-1	TRBJ1-2	ASSQRQGSYGYT
11	TRBV20-1	TRBJ1-1	SARDPYTLALL